This entry concerns a single T cell receptor (beta chain). As yet, its antigen is unknown. This sample stems from a study of cytomegalovirus exposure and HLA in healthy donors. The PCR used 60 Vbeta and 13 Jbeta primers. Some clones are missing from TCRdb's copy, which holds only in-frame ones; the method was immunoSEQ multiplex PCR. The repertoire consists of around 300,000 clones, with approximately 70% occurring once and the leading ten covering under 2.5%. Study-level results: Cytomegalovirus-associated status was assigned to approximately 160 TCR beta chains.

The V end lost 8 bases, the J end lost 5 bases, and 14 bases lay between the germline ends. This CDR3 is built from 13 residues. Per the germline V gene, CDR1 is SNHLY and CDR2 is FYNNEI. Input material: PBMCs. The sequence came from a female donor in good health and CMV-seronegative. The chain recombines TRBV2 with TRBJ2-3; TRBD2 is a possible D gene (7 bases). The CDR3, as DNA: TGTGCCAGCCTACTCGGGGGGCGAGATACGCAGTATTTT. It translates to CASLLGGRDTQYF.